Listed here are 32 T cell receptor beta chains from one sample, sequenced in a study of blood T cell repertoires in COVID-19. Sequencing used immunoSEQ multiplex PCR; TCRdb keeps in-frame clones, though not all of them. The sample contains 300,000 to 350,000 clones, about 87% of which appear only once. Sequencing used PBMCs or T cells enriched from blood (not recorded which). The receptors stem from a man aged 25 to 40 who had recovered from COVID-19.

The genes are TRBV19 and TRBJ1-6, with D possibly matching TRBD1 (5 bases). Trimming shortened V by 2 bases and J by 7 bases, and 12 bases separated the two germline ends. The V gene's germline CDR1 is LNHDA and CDR2 SQIVND (reference sequence). The CDR3 sequence is 15 residues long. The CDR3 DNA follows: TGTGCCAGTAGTATACCCGGGGGAACGAATTCACCCCTCCACTTT. It is translated as CASSIPGGTNSPLHF.

The chain couples TRBV7-9 to TRBJ2-2; 13 bases fit TRBD2. V shed 3 bases and J 5 bases; nucleotides not matched to a gene: 3. Per germline, CDR1 SEHNR and CDR2 FQNEAQ (reference sequence). The CDR3 sequence is 16 residues long. The CDR3 here is CASSFRLAGGTGELFF. CDR3 nucleotides: TGTGCCAGCAGCTTCAGACTAGCGGGGGGAACCGGGGAGCTGTTTTTT.

The chain employs TRBV7-8 and TRBJ1-1; 8 positions agree with TRBD1. From germline, CDR1 is SGHVS and CDR2 FQNEAQ. Unmatched junction bases numbered 18, after V lost 2 bases and J lost 10 bases. CDR3 length equals 17 residues. The CDR3 here is CASSLQVYGQGAGGAFF. CDR3 nucleotide sequence: TGTGCCAGCAGCTTACAGGTTTACGGGCAGGGGGCCGGGGGAGCTTTCTTT.

This clone is a singleton in its sample. The chain links TRBV10-3 to TRBJ2-2; a weak D match, TRBD1 (7 bases). CDR3 length: 17 amino acids. Germline CDR1 reads ENHRY; CDR2 reads SYGVKD. Trimming removed 0 bases from V and 6 bases from J, with 17 bases in between. Written as DNA, the CDR3 is TGTGCCATCAGTGAGTCGACGGCCCCAGGGGGGCCCGGGGAGCTGTTTTTT. Translating it yields CAISESTAPGGPGELFF.

CDR3 sequence: CASSELYEQYF. The DNA for the CDR3 is TGTGCCAGCAGTGAACTTTACGAGCAGTACTTC. V is TRBV6-1 and J is TRBJ2-7; D is unresolved. This CDR3 contains 11 residues. The germline V gene encodes CDR1 MNHNS and CDR2 SASEGT. The V gene lost 2 bases and the J gene lost 4 bases, with 3 bases spanning the gap.

The rearrangement uses TRBV5-6 and TRBJ1-2; 8 bases match TRBD1. Unmatched junction bases numbered 12, after V lost 0 bases and J lost 8 bases. This CDR3 has 16 residues. Germline V gene data show CDR1 as SGHDT and CDR2 as YYEEEE. CDR3 sequence reads: CASSLAEAGGAYGYTF. Here the CDR3 DNA reads TGTGCCAGCAGCTTGGCGGAAGCAGGGGGCGCTTACGGCTACACCTTC.

This sequence joins TRBV24-1 and TRBJ2-1; 10 bases match TRBD2. The length of the CDR3 is 17 residues. The V gene end was trimmed by 0 bases and the J gene end by 2 bases; junction bases not matched to a gene: 3. CDR1 KGHDR and CDR2 SFDVKD come from the germline V gene. The CDR3, as DNA: TGTGCCACCAGTGATTTGGGAAGCGGGGGGGCCTACAATGAGCAGTTCTTC. This encodes CATSDLGSGGAYNEQFF.

This clone was observed a handful of times. The V call is TRBV11-2, the J call TRBJ1-3, with D possibly TRBD1 on 6 matching bases. The CDR3 length is 16 residues. CDR1 and CDR2 (germline): SGHAT, FQNNGV. V lost 5 bases to trimming and J lost 4 bases, with 18 bases between them. This CDR3 reads CASSLIQGPGGNTIYF. For the CDR3, the DNA is TGTGCCAGCAGCCTAATTCAGGGGCCGGGGGGAAACACCATATATTTT.

The V and J genes are TRBV19 and TRBJ2-3, with 13 bases matching TRBD2. The CDR3 loop spans 16 amino acids. Germline CDR1 and CDR2: LNHDA and SQIVND (reference sequence). With V trimmed by 6 bases and J by 2 bases, 5 bases remained unmatched. CDR3 loop: CASRRLAGGLTDTQYF. The CDR3 DNA reads as TGTGCCAGTAGACGACTAGCGGGGGGACTCACAGATACGCAGTATTTT.

V gene TRBV7-8 combines with J gene TRBJ2-7; D may be TRBD1 (6 bases). Germline lookup yields CDR1 SGHVS and CDR2 FQNEAQ. The V and J ends lost 5 bases and 6 bases respectively, with 17 bases between them. The CDR3 covers 14 residues. CDR3 region: CASSEVIQGSEQYF. CDR3 coding DNA: TGTGCCAGCAGCGAAGTGATACAGGGAAGCGAGCAGTACTTC.

This chain joins TRBV28 and TRBJ2-7; D uncertain. The CDR3 is 10 amino acids. The germline gives CDR1 MDHEN, CDR2 SYDVKM. Trimming took off 5 bases at V and 5 bases at J, with 4 bases between the two ends. CDR3 in DNA: TGTGCCAGCAGTCTCCACGAGCAGTACTTC. It is translated as CASSLHEQYF.

This clone has a single count. V and J are TRBV5-1 and TRBJ2-5, with 12 bases that match TRBD2. J lost 2 bases, V lost 3 bases, and 8 bases had no gene match. CDR1 SGHRS and CDR2 YFSETQ come from the germline V gene. There are 17 residues in the CDR3. The CDR3 sequence is CASSSGRLAGVQETQYF. CDR3 coding DNA: TGCGCCAGCAGCTCCGGGAGACTAGCGGGGGTTCAAGAGACCCAGTACTTC.

The rearrangement joins TRBV10-1 to TRBJ2-1; D might be TRBD1 (5 bases). Trimming removed 3 bases from V and 0 bases from J, with 15 bases in between. This CDR3 region has 17 residues. Germline V gives CDR1 WNHNN, CDR2 SYGVQD (reference sequence). The CDR3 here is CASSDGDGASSYNEQFF. The CDR3 region has the DNA TGCGCCAGCAGTGATGGGGATGGGGCCAGCTCCTACAATGAGCAGTTCTTC.

The J gene is TRBJ2-2, the V gene TRBV12-3 or TRBV12-4; D not certain. V lost 2 bases and J 8 bases, leaving 3 bases between the germline ends. The CDR3 has 11 amino acids. The CDR3 here is CASSLSGELFF. The CDR3 coding sequence is TGTGCCAGCAGTTTATCAGGGGAGCTGTTTTTT.

The chain uses TRBV23-1 and TRBJ1-1, with D possibly being TRBD1 (5 bases). TRBV23-1 is an ORF; its function is uncertain. V shed 8 bases and J shed 1 base, with 20 bases lying between them. CDR3 size: 16 residues. In nucleotides, the CDR3 is TGCGCCAGCGACCTGGGGGAGGGGCGGAAGAACACTGAAGCTTTCTTT. Amino acid sequence: CASDLGEGRKNTEAFF.

The chain uses TRBV2 and TRBJ1-6; 7 positions agree with TRBD1. The ends lost 3 bases at V and 7 bases at J; junction bases unmatched: 3. Germline loops: CDR1 SNHLY, CDR2 FYNNEI. The CDR3 is 14 amino acids. The CDR3 bases are TGTGCCAGCAGTGAGACAGGGTCCAATTCACCCCTCCACTTT. It encodes CASSETGSNSPLHF.

The gene calls are TRBV5-6 and TRBJ2-5; D gene uncertain. CDR1 and CDR2 from the germline V gene are SGHDT and YYEEEE. This CDR3 region has 13 residues. V lost 0 bases, J lost 3 bases, and 6 bases lay in between. CDR3 DNA: TGTGCCAGCAGCTTGGCCCCCGAAGAGACCCAGTACTTC. Residues: CASSLAPEETQYF.

This chain links TRBV25-1 with TRBJ2-3; 9 bases are shared with TRBD1. V gave up 6 bases and J gave up 3 bases; unmatched junction bases: 7. The length of the CDR3 is 15 residues. The germline CDR1 and CDR2 sequences are MGHDK and SYGVNS. CDR3 sequence reads: CASRDRGWETDTQYF. CDR3 sequence (DNA): TGTGCCAGCAGAGACAGGGGGTGGGAAACAGATACGCAGTATTTT.

The chain employs TRBV7-9 and TRBJ2-1, with D possibly matching TRBD1 (5 bases). The V gene's germline CDR1 is SEHNR and CDR2 FQNEAQ (reference sequence). The germline V and J ends were trimmed by 1 base and 7 bases, with 5 bases remaining between them. This CDR3 region has 12 residues. The CDR3 DNA is TGTGCCAGCAGCTTAGAGGGGAATGAGCAGTTCTTC. Translation gives CASSLEGNEQFF.

The chain uses TRBV4-2 and TRBJ2-3, with a weak D call TRBD2 (6 bases). CDR3 length: 17 residues. The germline V gene encodes CDR1 LGHNA and CDR2 YNFKEQ. V gave up 5 bases and J gave up 0 bases, with 18 bases separating them. The CDR3 reads CASSVGGALTSTDTQYF. In DNA, the CDR3 is TGTGCCAGCAGCGTGGGGGGAGCGCTCACTAGCACAGATACGCAGTATTTT.

The V gene is TRBV19, the J gene TRBJ2-1; 12 nucleotides line up with TRBD2. Unmatched junction bases numbered 3, after V lost 6 bases and J lost 3 bases. The CDR3 runs to 15 residues. Germline V gives CDR1 LNHDA, CDR2 SQIVND (reference sequence). Written as DNA, the CDR3 is TGTGCCAGTAGGCCACTAGCGGGGGGCTACAATGAGCAGTTCTTC. Encoded protein: CASRPLAGGYNEQFF.

The V and J genes are TRBV27 and TRBJ2-7, with D perhaps matching TRBD2 (7 bases). Germline V gene data show CDR1 as MNHEY and CDR2 as SMNVEV (reference sequence). V was clipped by 3 bases and J by 0 bases, with 12 bases between them. CDR3 length: 15 amino acids. The CDR3 region has the DNA TGTGCCAGCAGTTTTTCCGGGGGGCGCTCCTACGAGCAGTACTTC. Its translation: CASSFSGGRSYEQYF.

The chain is built from TRBV30 and TRBJ2-7; 14 positions agree with TRBD2. V lost 5 bases and J lost 8; bases outside the gene matches: 5. This CDR3 has 13 residues. The V gene's germline CDR1 is GTSNPN and CDR2 SVGIG (reference sequence). In DNA form, the CDR3 reads TGTGCCTGGGCCGGGACTAGCGGGGGTAAGCAGTACTTC. Protein product: CAWAGTSGGKQYF. Full variable domain (rest looked up from reference TRBV30 and TRBJ2-7): SQTIHQWPATLVQPVGSPLSLECTVEGTSNPNLYWYRQAAGRGLQLLFYSVGIGQISSEVPQNLSASRPQDRQFILSSKKLLLSDSGFYLCAWAGTSGGKQYFGPGTRLTVT.

The V gene is TRBV11-2, the J gene TRBJ1-5; TRBD1 agrees at 7 bases. The CDR3 is 15 residues long. V was clipped by 5 bases and J by 0 bases; unmatched bases: 4. Germline V lookup: CDR1 SGHAT, CDR2 FQNNGV. The CDR3 spells CASSQTGFSNQPQHF. DNA for the CDR3: TGTGCCAGCAGCCAGACAGGGTTTAGCAATCAGCCCCAGCATTTT.

The chain is built from TRBV6-2 or TRBV6-3 and TRBJ2-5; a weak D match, TRBD1 (6 bases). This CDR3 region has 12 residues. Germline CDR1 and CDR2: MNHEY and SVGEGT. V lost 6 bases to trimming and J lost 5 bases, with 10 bases between them. CDR3 protein: CASSHRVETQYF. The CDR3, as DNA: TGTGCCAGCAGCCACAGGGTCGAGACCCAGTACTTC.

This sequence joins TRBV14 and TRBJ2-3; D remains unclear. Trimming cost V 3 bases and J 0 bases, with 10 bases left between them. This CDR3 is 15 amino acids long. Germline CDR1 reads SGHDN; CDR2 reads FVKESK. CDR3 coding DNA: TGTGCCAGCAGCCATTGGAGAGACAGCACAGATACGCAGTATTTT. This encodes CASSHWRDSTDTQYF.

The V gene is TRBV3-1 (or the pseudogene TRBV3-2), the J gene TRBJ1-2; D not resolved. CDR3 length: 13 amino acids. V was pared by 0 bases and J by 4 bases, with 6 bases between. The germline gives CDR1 LGHDT, CDR2 YNNKEL (reference sequence). CDR3 nucleotide sequence: TGTGCCAGCAGCCAAGAACAACGCTATGGCTACACCTTC. Translating it yields CASSQEQRYGYTF.

This clone was detected only once. The chain combines TRBV5-6 with TRBJ1-3; tentatively, D is TRBD1 (6 bases). V lost 0 bases and J 4 bases, leaving 8 bases between the germline ends. CDR1 and CDR2 (germline): SGHDT, YYEEEE. This CDR3 is 14 amino acids long. In DNA, the CDR3 is TGTGCCAGCAGCTTGGGCAGGGGCGGAAACACCATATATTTT. Protein sequence: CASSLGRGGNTIYF.

J is TRBJ1-5 and V is TRBV7-2; 9 bases are shared with TRBD1. J gave up 5 bases and V 4 bases, and 6 bases lay outside the gene matches. Per germline, CDR1 SGHTA and CDR2 FQGNSA. The CDR3 sequence is 15 residues long. DNA for the CDR3: TGTGCCAGCAGCTCCGGGACAGGGCAATATCAGCCCCAGCATTTT. This translates into CASSSGTGQYQPQHF.

The chain has TRBV13 and TRBJ1-1; 8 nucleotides agree with TRBD1. Germline V CDR1 and CDR2: PRHDT, FYEKMQ (reference sequence). V shed 6 bases and J 1 base; nucleotides not matched to a gene: 4. CDR3 length: 14 amino acids. CDR3 coding DNA: TGTGCCAGCAGAGCCGGGACAGGGAACACTGAAGCTTTCTTT. The encoded protein is CASRAGTGNTEAFF.

This clone turned up a few times. The rearrangement links TRBV18 to TRBJ1-4, with 7 positions matching TRBD1. CDR3 length equals 14 residues. Unmatched junction bases numbered 4, after V lost 6 bases and J lost 3 bases. Germline CDR1 reads KGHSH; CDR2 reads LQKENI. The CDR3 DNA reads as TGTGCCAGCTCGATCGGGACAGCTAATGAAAAACTGTTTTTT. The encoded protein is CASSIGTANEKLFF.

This clone occurred once. The sample carries other DNA sequences with the same CDR3. The V call is TRBV19, the J call TRBJ1-1; the D is unclear. CDR3 length equals 13 residues. Trimming stripped 0 bases from V and 5 bases from J, with 7 bases between. Germline assignment: CDR1 LNHDA and CDR2 SQIVND (reference sequence). The CDR3 here is CASSIDAETEAFF. For the CDR3, the DNA is TGTGCCAGTAGTATAGACGCAGAAACTGAAGCTTTCTTT.